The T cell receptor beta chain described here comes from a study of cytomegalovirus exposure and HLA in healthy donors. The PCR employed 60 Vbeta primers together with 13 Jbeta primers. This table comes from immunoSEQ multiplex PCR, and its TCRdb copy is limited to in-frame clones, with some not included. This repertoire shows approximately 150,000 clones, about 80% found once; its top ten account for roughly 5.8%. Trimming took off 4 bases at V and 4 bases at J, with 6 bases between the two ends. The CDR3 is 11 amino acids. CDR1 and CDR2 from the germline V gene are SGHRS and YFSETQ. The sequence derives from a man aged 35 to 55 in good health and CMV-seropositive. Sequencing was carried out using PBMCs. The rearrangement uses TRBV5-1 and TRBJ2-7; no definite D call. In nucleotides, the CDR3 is TGCGCCAGCAGCGGTGAGTACGAGCAGTACTTC. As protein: CASSGEYEQYF.